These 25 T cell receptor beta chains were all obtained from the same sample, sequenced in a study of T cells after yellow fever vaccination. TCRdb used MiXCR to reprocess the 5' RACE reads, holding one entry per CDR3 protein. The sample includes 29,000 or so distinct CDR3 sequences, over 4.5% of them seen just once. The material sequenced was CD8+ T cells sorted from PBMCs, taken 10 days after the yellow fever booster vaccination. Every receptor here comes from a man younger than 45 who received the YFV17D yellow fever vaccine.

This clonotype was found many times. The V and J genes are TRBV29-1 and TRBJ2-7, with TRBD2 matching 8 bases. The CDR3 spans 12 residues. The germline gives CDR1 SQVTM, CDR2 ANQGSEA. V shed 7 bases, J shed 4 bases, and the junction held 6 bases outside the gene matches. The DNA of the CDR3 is TGCAGCGCATTAGCGGGGCCTTACGAGCAGTACTTC. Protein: CSALAGPYEQYF.

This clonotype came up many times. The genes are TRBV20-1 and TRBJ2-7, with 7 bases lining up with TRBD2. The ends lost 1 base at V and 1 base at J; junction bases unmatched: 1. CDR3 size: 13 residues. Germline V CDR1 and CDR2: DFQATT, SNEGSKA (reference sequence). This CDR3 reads CSARAGRSYEQYF. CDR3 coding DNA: TGCAGTGCTAGAGCCGGGAGGTCCTACGAGCAGTACTTC.

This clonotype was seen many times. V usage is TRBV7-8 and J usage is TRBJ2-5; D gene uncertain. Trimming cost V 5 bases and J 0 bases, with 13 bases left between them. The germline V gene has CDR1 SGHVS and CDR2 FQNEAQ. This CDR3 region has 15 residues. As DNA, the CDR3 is TGTGCCAGCAGCCCCCCGGTTGGGTACCAAGAGACCCAGTACTTC. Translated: CASSPPVGYQETQYF.

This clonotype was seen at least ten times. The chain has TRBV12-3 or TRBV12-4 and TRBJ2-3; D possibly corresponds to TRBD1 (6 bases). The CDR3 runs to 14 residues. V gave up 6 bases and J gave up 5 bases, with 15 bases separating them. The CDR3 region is CASSTTGSGDTQYF. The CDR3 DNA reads TGTGCCAGCAGCACGACAGGTTCGGGAGATACGCAGTATTTT.

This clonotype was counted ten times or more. The CDR3 is CASSSPPGLSGELFF. The CDR3 region has the DNA TGTGCCAGCAGCTCCCCGCCAGGGCTTTCCGGGGAGCTGTTTTTT. The chain joins TRBV7-9 to TRBJ2-2; TRBD1 is a possible D gene (5 bases). The CDR3 contains 15 residues. Germline lookup yields CDR1 SEHNR and CDR2 FQNEAQ (reference sequence). Trimming cost V 4 bases and J 6 bases, with 15 bases left between them. Filled out from reference TRBV7-9 and TRBJ2-2, the complete variable domain reads DTGVSQNPRHKITKRGQNVTFRCDPISEHNRLYWYRQTLGQGPEFLTYFQNEAQLEKSRLLSDRFSAERPKGSFSTLEIQRTEQGDSAMYLCASSSPPGLSGELFFGEGSRLTVL.

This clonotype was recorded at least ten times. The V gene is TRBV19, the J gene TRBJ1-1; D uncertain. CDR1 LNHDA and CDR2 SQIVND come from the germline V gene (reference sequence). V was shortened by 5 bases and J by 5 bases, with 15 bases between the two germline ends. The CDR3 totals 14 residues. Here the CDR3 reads CASSFRLGGTEAFF. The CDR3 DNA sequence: TGTGCCAGTAGTTTTAGGTTAGGAGGAACTGAAGCTTTCTTT.

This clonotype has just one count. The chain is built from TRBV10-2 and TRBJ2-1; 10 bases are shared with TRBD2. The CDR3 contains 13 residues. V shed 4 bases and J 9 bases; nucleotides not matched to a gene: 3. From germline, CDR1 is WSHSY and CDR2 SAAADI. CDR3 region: CASSVAGGIEQFF. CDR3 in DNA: TGCGCCAGCAGTGTAGCGGGAGGTATTGAGCAGTTCTTC.

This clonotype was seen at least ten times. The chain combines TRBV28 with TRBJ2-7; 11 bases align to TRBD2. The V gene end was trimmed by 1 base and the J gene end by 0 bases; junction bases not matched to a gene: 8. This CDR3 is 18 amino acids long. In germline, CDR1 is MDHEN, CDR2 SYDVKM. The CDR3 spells CASSLSRTSGSFSYEQYF. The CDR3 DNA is TGTGCCAGCAGTTTATCTCGGACTAGCGGGTCATTCTCCTACGAGCAGTACTTC. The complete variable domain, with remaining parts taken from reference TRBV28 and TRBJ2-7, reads DVKVTQSSRYLVKRTGEKVFLECVQDMDHENMFWYRQDPGLGLRLIYFSYDVKMKEKGDIPEGYSVSREKKERFSLILESASTNQTSMYLCASSLSRTSGSFSYEQYFGPGTRLTVT.

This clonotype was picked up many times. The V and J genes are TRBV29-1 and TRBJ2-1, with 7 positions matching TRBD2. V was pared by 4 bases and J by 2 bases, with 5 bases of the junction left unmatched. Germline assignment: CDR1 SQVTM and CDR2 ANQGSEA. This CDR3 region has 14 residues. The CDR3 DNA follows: TGCAGCGTTGTACCTAGCGGAGCCTACAATGAGCAGTTCTTC. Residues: CSVVPSGAYNEQFF.

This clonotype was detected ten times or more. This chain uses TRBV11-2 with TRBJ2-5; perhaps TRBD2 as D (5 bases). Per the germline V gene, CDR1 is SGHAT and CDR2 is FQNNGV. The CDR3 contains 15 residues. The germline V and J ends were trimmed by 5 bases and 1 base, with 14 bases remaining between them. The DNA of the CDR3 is TGTGCCAGCAGCACCCCCGGGAAGGGCCAAGAGACCCAGTACTTC. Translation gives CASSTPGKGQETQYF.

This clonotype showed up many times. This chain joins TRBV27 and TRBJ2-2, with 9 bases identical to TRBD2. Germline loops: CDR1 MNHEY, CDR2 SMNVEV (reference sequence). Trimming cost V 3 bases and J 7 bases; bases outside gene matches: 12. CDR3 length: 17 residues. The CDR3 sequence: CASSFSSSGRTFGELFF. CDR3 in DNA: TGTGCCAGCAGTTTTTCGAGTAGCGGGAGAACGTTCGGGGAGCTGTTTTTT.

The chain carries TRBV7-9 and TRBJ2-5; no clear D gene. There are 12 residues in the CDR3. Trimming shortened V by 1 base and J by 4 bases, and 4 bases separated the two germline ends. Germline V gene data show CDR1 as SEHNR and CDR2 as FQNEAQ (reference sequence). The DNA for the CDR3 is TGTGCCAGCAGCTTAGGTCCAGAGACCCAGTACTTC. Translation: CASSLGPETQYF.

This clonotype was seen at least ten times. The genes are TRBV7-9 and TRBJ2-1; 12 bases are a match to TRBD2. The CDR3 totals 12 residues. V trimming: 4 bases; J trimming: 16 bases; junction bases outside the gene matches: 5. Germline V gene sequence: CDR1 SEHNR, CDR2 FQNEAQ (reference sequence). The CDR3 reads CASSSTSGSSFF. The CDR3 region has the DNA TGTGCCAGCAGCTCGACTAGCGGGAGCTCATTCTTC.

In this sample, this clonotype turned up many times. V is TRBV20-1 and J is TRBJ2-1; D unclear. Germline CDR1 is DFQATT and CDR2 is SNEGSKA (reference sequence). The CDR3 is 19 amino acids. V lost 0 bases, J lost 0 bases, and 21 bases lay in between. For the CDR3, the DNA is TGCAGTGCTAGAGATAGGTTAGGTTCGGGCCCAAGCTCCTACAATGAGCAGTTCTTC. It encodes CSARDRLGSGPSSYNEQFF.

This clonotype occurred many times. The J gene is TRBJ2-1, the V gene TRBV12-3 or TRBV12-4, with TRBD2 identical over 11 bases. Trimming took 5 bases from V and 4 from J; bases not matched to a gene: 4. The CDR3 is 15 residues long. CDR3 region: CASSQTSGGYNEQFF. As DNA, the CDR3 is TGTGCCAGCAGTCAAACTAGCGGGGGATACAATGAGCAGTTCTTC.

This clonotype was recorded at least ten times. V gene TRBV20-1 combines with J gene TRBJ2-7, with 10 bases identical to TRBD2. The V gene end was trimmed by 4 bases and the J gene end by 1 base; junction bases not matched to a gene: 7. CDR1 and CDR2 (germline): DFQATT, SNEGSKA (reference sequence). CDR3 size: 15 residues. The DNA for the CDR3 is TGCAGTGCTACAAGGACTAGCGGCTATTCCTACGAGCAGTACTTC. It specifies CSATRTSGYSYEQYF.

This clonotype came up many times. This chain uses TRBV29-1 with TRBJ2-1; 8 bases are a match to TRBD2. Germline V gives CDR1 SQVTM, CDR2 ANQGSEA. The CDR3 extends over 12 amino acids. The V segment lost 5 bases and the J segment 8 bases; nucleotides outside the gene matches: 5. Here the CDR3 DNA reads TGCAGCGTTCAGCGGGAGCGATATGAGCAGTTCTTC. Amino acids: CSVQRERYEQFF.

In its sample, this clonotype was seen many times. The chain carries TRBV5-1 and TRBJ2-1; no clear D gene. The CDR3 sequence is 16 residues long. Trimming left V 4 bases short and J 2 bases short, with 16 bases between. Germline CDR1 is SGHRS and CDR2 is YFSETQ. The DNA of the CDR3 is TGCGCCAGCAGCCTGACCGACACCCTCCCCTACAATGAGCAGTTCTTC. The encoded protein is CASSLTDTLPYNEQFF. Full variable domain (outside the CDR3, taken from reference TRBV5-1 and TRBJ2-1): KAGVTQTPRYLIKTRGQQVTLSCSPISGHRSVSWYQQTPGQGLQFLFEYFSETQRNKGNFPGRFSGRQFSNSRSEMNVSTLELGDSALYLCASSLTDTLPYNEQFFGPGTRLTVL.

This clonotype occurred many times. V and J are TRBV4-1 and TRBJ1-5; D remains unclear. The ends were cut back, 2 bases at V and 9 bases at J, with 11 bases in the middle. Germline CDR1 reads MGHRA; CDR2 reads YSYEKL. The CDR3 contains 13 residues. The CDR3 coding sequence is TGCGCCAGCAGCCAATGGCGGTTAGGGCCCCAGCATTTT. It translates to CASSQWRLGPQHF.

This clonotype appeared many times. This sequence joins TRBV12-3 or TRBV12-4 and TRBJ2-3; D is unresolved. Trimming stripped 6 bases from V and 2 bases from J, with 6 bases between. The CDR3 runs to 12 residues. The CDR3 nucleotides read TGTGCCAGCAGCCCATTCACAGATACGCAGTATTTT. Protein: CASSPFTDTQYF.

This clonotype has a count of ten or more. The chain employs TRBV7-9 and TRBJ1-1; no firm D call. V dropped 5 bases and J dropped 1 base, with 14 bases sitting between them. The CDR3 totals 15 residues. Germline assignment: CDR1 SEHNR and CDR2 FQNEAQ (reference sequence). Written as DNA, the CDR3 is TGTGCCAGCAGCGGCCGAGGGCGGGCGAACACTGAAGCTTTCTTT. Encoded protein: CASSGRGRANTEAFF.

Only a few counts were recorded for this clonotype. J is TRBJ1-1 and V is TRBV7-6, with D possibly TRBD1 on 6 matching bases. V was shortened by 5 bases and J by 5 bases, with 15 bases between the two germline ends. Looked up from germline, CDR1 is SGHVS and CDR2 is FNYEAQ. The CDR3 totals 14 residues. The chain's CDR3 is CASSKVQGMTEAFF. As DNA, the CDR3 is TGTGCCAGCAGCAAGGTACAGGGAATGACTGAAGCTTTCTTT.

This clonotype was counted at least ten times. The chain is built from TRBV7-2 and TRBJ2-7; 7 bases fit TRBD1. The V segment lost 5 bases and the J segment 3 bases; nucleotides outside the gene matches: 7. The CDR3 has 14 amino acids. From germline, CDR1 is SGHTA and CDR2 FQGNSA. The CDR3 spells CASSPTRDSYEQYF. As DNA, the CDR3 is TGTGCCAGCAGCCCGACTCGGGACAGCTACGAGCAGTACTTC.

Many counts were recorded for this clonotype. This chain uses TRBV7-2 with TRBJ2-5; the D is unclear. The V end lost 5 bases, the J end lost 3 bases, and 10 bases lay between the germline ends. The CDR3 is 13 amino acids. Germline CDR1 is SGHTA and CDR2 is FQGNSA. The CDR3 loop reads CASSPVPEETQYF. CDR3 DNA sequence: TGTGCCAGCAGCCCGGTGCCCGAAGAGACCCAGTACTTC.

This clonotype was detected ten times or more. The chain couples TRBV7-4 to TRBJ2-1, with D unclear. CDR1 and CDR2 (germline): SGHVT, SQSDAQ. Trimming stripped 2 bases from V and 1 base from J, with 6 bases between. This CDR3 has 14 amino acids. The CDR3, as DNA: TGTGCCAGCAGCTTACACGAATCCTACAATGAGCAGTTCTTC. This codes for CASSLHESYNEQFF. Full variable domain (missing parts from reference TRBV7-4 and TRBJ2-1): GAGVSQSPRYKVAKRGRDVALRCDSISGHVTLYWYRQTLGQGSEVLTYSQSDAQRDKSGRPSGRFSAERPERSVSTLKIQRTEQGDSAVYLCASSLHESYNEQFFGPGTRLTVL.